The T cell receptor beta chain under discussion was sequenced for a study of post-analysis software for immune sequencing data. Study conclusions and caveats: Compared against controls, patients with multiple sclerosis displayed significantly lower normalized Chao1 diversity. The study found TRBV5-6, TRBV5-1 and TRBV20-1 among about five TRBV segments more frequent in patients than controls. Under the F measure, samples that were prepared in one batch clustered strongly together.

Worth noting for this clonotype: As yet, its antigen is unknown.

Incorporated into the TCR beta cDNA libraries were unique molecular identifiers, which served to reduce PCR and sequencing biases. Roughly 490,000 cDNA molecules came from approximately 1 to 10 million T cells. TCRdb analysed the PCR reads with MiXCR anew, one entry per CDR3 protein. The sample records over 250,000 distinct CDR3 sequences, about 38% being singletons. The CDR3 length is 15 residues. Trimming took 0 bases from V and 0 from J, leaving 7 bases between them. Per germline, CDR1 SGHRS and CDR2 YFSETQ. The sequenced sample consisted of blood. The receptor's source is a girl aged 10 to 17 with multiple sclerosis. The chain couples TRBV5-1 to TRBJ2-1, with D uncertain. CDR3: CASSLDIGSYNEQFF. CDR3 DNA: TGCGCCAGCAGCTTGGACATTGGCTCCTACAATGAGCAGTTCTTC.